This TCR beta chain was sequenced for a study of control samples from healthy donors and cancer patients. The V end was cut by 5 bases, the J end by 5 bases, with 15 bases between. Per germline, CDR1 MNHEY and CDR2 SMNVEV (reference sequence). This CDR3 is 14 amino acids long. Profiled with immunoSEQ multiplex PCR; TCRdb holds only in-frame clones, not every one. The sample lists just under 150,000 clones; 80% to 95% were seen once. The source is a man aged 25 to 45 in good health. The chain is built from TRBV27 and TRBJ1-2; no firm D call. The specimen was blood. The CDR3 DNA reads as TGTGCCAGCAGTCCCGGACGTTTAGAGTATGGCTACACCTTC. Protein: CASSPGRLEYGYTF.